The present entry profiles one T cell receptor (beta chain) with its context. While infection was still active, Seattle patients were enrolled and then followed longitudinally. This sample is drawn from a study of blood T cell repertoires in COVID-19. About the study: Samples representing acute and convalescent COVID-19 were sourced from the United States, Italy and Spain. T cells, B-cell-depleted T cells, or PBMCs supplied cDNA or gDNA.

V shed 1 base and J 5 bases; nucleotides not matched to a gene: 3. Looked up from germline, CDR1 is SGHTA and CDR2 is FQGNSA. The CDR3 is made up of 15 amino acids. Under the authors' procedure: Reference gene primer amplification gave estimated nucleated cell counts. The data were produced by immunoSEQ multiplex PCR, yet TCRdb's version contains in-frame clones alone and is incomplete. The V and J calls and the clone size are those of that table, but D and trimming were determined from the DNA. Of fewer than 50,000 clones listed, about 74% are singletons. V and J are TRBV7-2 and TRBJ1-3; 9 bases map to TRBD1. This receptor was obtained from a man between 65 and 85 years old with COVID-19, enrolled during active disease. Input material: peripheral blood. The CDR3 here is CASSLVDRGRNTIYF. The CDR3 coding sequence is TGTGCCAGCAGCTTAGTGGACAGGGGCCGAAACACCATATATTTT.